This TCR beta chain originates from a study of blood T cell repertoires in COVID-19 (dated by TCRdb to between 2020 and 2021). Background for the entire study: The collaborator samples originated in the United States, Italy and Spain and spanned the acute and convalescent phases of COVID-19. Subjects who had been exposed to COVID-19, were actively infected with it, or had recovered from it provided the deeply sampled blood TCRbeta repertoires that made up the dataset. Where available, HLA class I and class II types were taken from metadata supplied by the sample provider and were not determined by assay-based typing. The material from the prospective study consisted of cDNA or gDNA derived from T cells, B-cell-depleted T cells, or PBMCs. Samples came from the ongoing ImmuneRACE study (first 160 participants) plus 1,254 subjects from 6 global collaborators. The repertoires were released in a freely available public database intended as a resource for research on the immune response to SARS-CoV-2. Sample metadata almost always included a de-identified subject ID, COVID-19 status, age in years and sex.

Via the germline V gene (reference sequence), CDR1 is LNHDA and CDR2 SQIVND. The CDR3 spans 15 residues, from the cysteine through the phenylalanine. The sequence is cut down to CDR3 DNA, 45 bases in frame from base 1. At the junction V is shortened by 6 bases and J by 5 bases, with 20 bases in between. Whole blood was collected in K2EDTA tubes by collaborating institutions according to the institutions' own protocols. For TCRbeta analysis, collaborator samples were shipped as frozen whole blood, as isolated PBMCs, or as DNA extracted from either sample type. As concerns this clone: The antigen it binds to is not known. Per-base quality was not reported, and no clone a single base away is much larger than it.

General findings and caveats noted by the study authors: Clinical and demographic metadata were provided uncurated, with the amount varying by source and participant.

TCRbeta CDR3 regions were amplified from genomic DNA using the immunoSEQ Assay, a bias-controlled multiplex PCR. For the original study's pipeline: The number of nucleated cells in each sample was estimated by amplification of reference gene primers within the assay. To quantify the absolute abundance of each unique TCRbeta CDR3 rearrangement, sequence reads were collapsed and filtered. For each sample, productive Simpson clonality was calculated by taking the square root of Simpson's diversity index across productive rearrangements. TCRdb obtained this table from immuneACCESS and retained in-frame rearrangements with V and J assigned. These tables miss some clones; where compared with another copy, unresolved V genes account for less than half of the shortfall, and the remainder is unexplained. V and J calls and clone size are given by that table; D and trimming were obtained from the DNA. The sample table contains under 250,000 clones; only one count was recorded for roughly 86% of them. Of the sample, approximately 13% falls within the top ten clones.

The sequenced material came from peripheral blood. The clonotype comes from an elderly man with acute or convalescent COVID-19. Recombination connected TRBV19 to TRBJ2-7; the D segment could be TRBD1, given 8 matching bases. The CDR3 here reads CASRSGGQGGNEQYF. The nucleotide sequence reads as follows: TGTGCCAGTAGATCAGGAGGACAGGGAGGGAACGAGCAGTACTTC.